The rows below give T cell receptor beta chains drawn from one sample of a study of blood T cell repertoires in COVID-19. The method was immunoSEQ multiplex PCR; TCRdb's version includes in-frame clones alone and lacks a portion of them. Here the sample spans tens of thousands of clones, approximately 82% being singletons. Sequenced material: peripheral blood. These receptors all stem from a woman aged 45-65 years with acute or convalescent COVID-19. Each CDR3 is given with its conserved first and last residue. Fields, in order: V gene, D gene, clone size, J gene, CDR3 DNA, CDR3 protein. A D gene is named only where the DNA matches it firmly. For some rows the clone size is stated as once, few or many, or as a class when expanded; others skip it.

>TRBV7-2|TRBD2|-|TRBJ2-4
TGTGCCAGCAGCTCCCGGGAGGGGCGTCCTCAGTACTTC
CASSSREGRPQYF
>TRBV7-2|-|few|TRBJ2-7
TGTGCCAGCAGCTCAGCGGGCTACTCCTACGAGCAGTACTTC
CASSSAGYSYEQYF
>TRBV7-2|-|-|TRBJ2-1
TGTGCCAGCAGCCGTTCAGGGGGGATTCCCTACAATGAGCAGTTCTTC
CASSRSGGIPYNEQFF
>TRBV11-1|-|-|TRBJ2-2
TGTGCCACCTCGGGACAAGGGCTCACCGGGGAGCTGTTTTTT
CATSGQGLTGELFF
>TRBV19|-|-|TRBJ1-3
TGTGCCAGTAGTACGGACAGCTCTGGAAACACCATATATTTT
CASSTDSSGNTIYF
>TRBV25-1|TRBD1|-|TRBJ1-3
TGTGCCAGCAGGACGACAGGGCGAGAAGGCGGAAACACCATATATTTT
CASRTTGREGGNTIYF
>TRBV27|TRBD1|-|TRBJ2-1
TGTGCCAGCAGTGAGGACAGGGCCTACAATGAGCAGTTCTTC
CASSEDRAYNEQFF
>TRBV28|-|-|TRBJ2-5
TGTGCCAGCAATCATTTCGGGGAGACCCAGTACTTC
CASNHFGETQYF
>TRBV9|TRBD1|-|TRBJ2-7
TGTGCCAGCAGCGTAGGGACAGGGGGCGTTGGGCAGTACTTC
CASSVGTGGVGQYF
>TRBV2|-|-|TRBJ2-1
TGTGCCAGCGGGAGGGGGATCGAAAATGAGCAGTTCTTC
CASGRGIENEQFF
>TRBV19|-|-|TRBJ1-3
TGTGCCAGTAGTATCCCGCGGGGGAGCCGAGGAAACACCATATATTTT
CASSIPRGSRGNTIYF
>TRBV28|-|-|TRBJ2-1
TGTGCCAGCAGTTTAACGGGCAGGGTAAAGGACAATGAGCAGTTCTTC
CASSLTGRVKDNEQFF
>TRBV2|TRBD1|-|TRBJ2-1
TGTGCCAGCAGCTCGGGACAGGGGGCCCATGAGCAGTTCTTC
CASSSGQGAHEQFF
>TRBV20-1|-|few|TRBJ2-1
TGCAGTGCCACGACTAGCAATGAGCAGTTCTTC
CSATTSNEQFF
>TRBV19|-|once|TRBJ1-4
TGTGCCAGTAGTCCCTACGACGGGCGGGATGAAAAACTGTTTTTT
CASSPYDGRDEKLFF
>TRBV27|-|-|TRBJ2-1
TGTGCCAGCAGTTTGGACAAGGGTCAGTACAATGAGCAGTTCTTC
CASSLDKGQYNEQFF
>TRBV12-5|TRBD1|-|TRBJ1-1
TGTGCTAGTGGCCCACAGGGGGCGCGGACTGAAGCTTTCTTT
CASGPQGARTEAFF
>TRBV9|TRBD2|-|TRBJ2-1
TGTGCCAGCAGCGTTTCCGGGACTAGCGTAAATGAGCAGTTCTTC
CASSVSGTSVNEQFF
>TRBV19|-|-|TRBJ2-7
TGTGCCAGTAGTAAAACAGGGACCGCCGGCGTCTACGAGCAGTACTTC
CASSKTGTAGVYEQYF
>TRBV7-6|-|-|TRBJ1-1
TGTGCCAGCAGCTTGCGGGGGCAAAACACTGAAGCTTTCTTT
CASSLRGQNTEAFF